This section outlines one TCR beta chain sequence together with its context. Its specificity is unknown. J was trimmed by 8 bases and V by 7 bases; bases with no gene match: 4. The CDR3 extends over 14 amino acids. The germline gives CDR1 SEHNR, CDR2 FQNEAQ (reference sequence). The source of the sample is a study of shared clonotypes between healthy human individuals. Study-level findings and limits: Among donors, clonotype sharing was expected to be affected by sequencing depth.

Only in-frame clones appear in the TCRdb table, and some are missing; sequencing was by immunoSEQ multiplex PCR. The sample yields 450,000 to 500,000 clones, 76% seen once. The V gene is TRBV7-9, the J gene TRBJ2-1, with 14 bases matching TRBD2. Sequenced: PBMCs. The receptor comes from a woman aged 40 to 50 in good health. Some clones in this sample may be carry-over from other donors' samples. The CDR3 nucleotides read TGTGCCAGCACGGGACTAGCGGGAGTAGATGAGCAGTTCTTC. Protein product: CASTGLAGVDEQFF.